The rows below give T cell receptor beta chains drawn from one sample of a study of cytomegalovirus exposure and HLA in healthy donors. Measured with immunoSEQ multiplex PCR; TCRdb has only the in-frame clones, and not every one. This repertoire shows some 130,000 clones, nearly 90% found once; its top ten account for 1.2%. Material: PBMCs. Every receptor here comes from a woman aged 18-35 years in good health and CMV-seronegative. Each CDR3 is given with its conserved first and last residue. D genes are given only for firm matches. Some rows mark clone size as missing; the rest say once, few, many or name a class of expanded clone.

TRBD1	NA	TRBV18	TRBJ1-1	CASSLLPPGQGMNTEAFF	TGTGCCAGCTCACTTCTACCCCCGGGACAGGGAATGAACACTGAAGCTTTCTTT
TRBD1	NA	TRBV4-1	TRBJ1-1	CASSQDPNDRVTEAFF	TGCGCCAGCAGCCAGGATCCTAACGACAGGGTCACTGAAGCTTTCTTT
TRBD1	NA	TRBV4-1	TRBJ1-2	CASSQDTGRGRKSPYGYTF	TGCGCCAGCAGCCAAGATACGGGCAGGGGGCGCAAATCCCCCTATGGCTACACCTTC
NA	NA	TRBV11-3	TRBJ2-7	CASSYRWGNEQYF	TGTGCCAGCAGCTATAGGTGGGGCAACGAGCAGTACTTC
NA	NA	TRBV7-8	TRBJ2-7	CASRDSAGEIPSYEQYF	TGTGCCAGCAGAGATAGTGCTGGGGAGATTCCGTCCTACGAGCAGTACTTC
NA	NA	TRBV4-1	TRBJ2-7	CASSQLTARAPVYEQYF	TGCGCCAGCAGCCAACTCACTGCGCGGGCCCCCGTCTACGAGCAGTACTTC
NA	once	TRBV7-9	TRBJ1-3	CASSLGGNTIYF	TGTGCCAGCAGCTTGGGCGGAAACACCATATATTTT
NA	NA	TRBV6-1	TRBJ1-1	CASSQYTPEAFF	TGTGCCAGCAGCCAGTACACACCCGAAGCTTTCTTT
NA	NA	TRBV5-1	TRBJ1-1	CASSLVTGNTEAFF	TGCGCCAGCAGCTTGGTAACAGGGAACACTGAAGCTTTCTTT
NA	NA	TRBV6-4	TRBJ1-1	CARGKGDTEAFF	TGTGCCAGAGGGAAGGGGGACACTGAAGCTTTCTTT
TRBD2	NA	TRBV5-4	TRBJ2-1	CASSPAGAGGLNEQFF	TGTGCCAGCAGCCCGGCGGGAGCGGGGGGGCTTAATGAGCAGTTCTTC
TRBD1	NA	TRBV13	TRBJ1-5	CASSHPQGADQPQHF	TGTGCCAGCAGCCACCCACAGGGGGCCGATCAGCCCCAGCATTTT
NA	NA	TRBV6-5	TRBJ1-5	CASMGGGLNQPQHF	TGTGCCAGCATGGGGGGGGGCCTGAATCAGCCCCAGCATTTT
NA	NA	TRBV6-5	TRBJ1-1	CASMKDYMNTEAFF	TGTGCCAGCATGAAGGACTATATGAACACTGAAGCTTTCTTT
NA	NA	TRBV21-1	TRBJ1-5	CASSKVGPRGVGNQPQHF	TGTGCCAGCAGCAAAGTCGGGCCCAGGGGAGTGGGCAATCAGCCCCAGCATTTT
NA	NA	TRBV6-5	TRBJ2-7	CASSYQNAVHYEQYF	TGTGCCAGCAGTTACCAGAACGCGGTCCACTACGAGCAGTACTTC
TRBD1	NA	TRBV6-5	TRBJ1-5	CASSPDRDNQPQHF	TGTGCCAGCAGCCCTGACAGGGACAATCAGCCCCAGCATTTT
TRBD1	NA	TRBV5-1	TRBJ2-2	CASNDRGGTGELFF	TGCGCCAGCAACGACAGGGGCGGAACCGGGGAGCTGTTTTTT
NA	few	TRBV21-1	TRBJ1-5	CASSKARGRRTKSSNQPQHF	TGTGCCAGCAGCAAAGCGCGGGGCAGACGAACAAAAAGTAGCAATCAGCCCCAGCATTTT
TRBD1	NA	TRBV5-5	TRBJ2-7	CASSLLSGTGTYEQYF	TGTGCCAGCAGCTTATTGTCCGGGACAGGGACCTACGAGCAGTACTTC
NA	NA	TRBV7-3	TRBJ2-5	CASSLTGAGQETQYF	TGTGCCAGCAGCTTAACGGGTGCAGGTCAAGAGACCCAGTACTTC
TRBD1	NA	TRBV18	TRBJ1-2	CASSLDRDYGYTF	TGTGCCAGCTCTCTGGACAGGGACTATGGCTACACCTTC
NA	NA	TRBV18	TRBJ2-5	CASSPDSSTQYF	TGTGCCAGCTCACCGGACAGTTCGACCCAGTACTTC